This T cell receptor beta chain was sequenced during a study of response to subunit inactivated influenza vaccine. Trimming took 4 bases from V and 6 from J; bases not matched to a gene: 10. The CDR3 spans 17 residues. Germline CDR1 is MNHEY and CDR2 is SVGAGI. General observations from the study: Authors suggested seasonal influenza vaccinations each recruit few new T cells.

This clonotype was detected only a few times. Its cognate antigen is unknown. TCRdb called the RT-PCR reads again in MiXCR, with one record for every CDR3 protein. The sample contains hundreds of thousands of distinct CDR3 sequences, about 12% of which appear only once. The source was PBMCs from blood, collected on the day of vaccination. V is TRBV6-5 and J is TRBJ1-5; 12 positions match TRBD1. The clonotype originates from a man aged 50 to 59 who received an inactivated influenza vaccine. Written as DNA, the CDR3 is TGTGCCAGCAGTTCTAGGGACAGGGGGCTCGGATTTCAGCCCCAGCATTTT. Amino acid sequence: CASSSRDRGLGFQPQHF.